One and the same sample provided the 32 T cell receptor beta chains below, sequenced in a study of T cells in Graves' hyperthyroidism and ophthalmopathy. Researchers took RNA transcripts and amplified the TCR beta CDR3 regions from them. First-round RT-PCR targeting the TCR CDR3 was performed with the HTBI primer set. TCRdb reanalysed the multiplex PCR reads using MiXCR and keeps one entry per CDR3 protein. The sample holds 400,000 to 550,000 distinct CDR3 sequences, around an eighth seen once. The sample consisted of blood. The source is a woman under 30 with Graves' hyperthyroidism.

The chain recombines TRBV4-2 with TRBJ2-1; the D is unclear. The CDR3 is 17 amino acids. Germline values: CDR1 LGHNA, CDR2 YNFKEQ. Deletions cut 0 bases from V and 0 bases from J, with 12 bases between. CDR3 protein: CASSQEGQGGSYNEQFF. As DNA, the CDR3 is TGTGCCAGCAGCCAAGAGGGTCAAGGTGGCTCCTACAATGAGCAGTTCTTC.

This clonotype occurred many times. The rearrangement joins TRBV6-2 or TRBV6-3 to TRBJ2-5, with unresolved D. CDR3 length equals 12 residues. V lost 4 bases and J 4 bases, leaving 7 bases between the germline ends. Germline V gene lookup returns CDR1 MNHEY and CDR2 SVGEGT. The CDR3 reads CASSWTGETQYF. For the CDR3, the DNA is TGTGCCAGCAGTTGGACGGGAGAGACCCAGTACTTC.

CDR3 DNA sequence: TGTGCCATTCAAGGAACAGGGGGGGCGAACACCGGGGAGCTGTTTTTT. It specifies CAIQGTGGANTGELFF. The gene calls are TRBV10-3 and TRBJ2-2, with D tentatively TRBD1 (8 bases). This CDR3 spans 16 amino acids. CDR1 and CDR2 (germline): ENHRY, SYGVKD. The ends were cut back, 9 bases at V and 0 bases at J, with 17 bases in the middle.

This clonotype occurred many times. The CDR3, as DNA: TGTGCCACCCACCCGACAGGAAGGGACACTGAAGCTTTCTTT. Its protein is CATHPTGRDTEAFF. The rearrangement uses TRBV15 and TRBJ1-1, with D maybe TRBD1 (6 bases). The CDR3 has 14 amino acids. Germline values: CDR1 LNHNV, CDR2 YYDKDF (reference sequence). The germline V and J ends were trimmed by 8 bases and 3 bases, with 16 bases remaining between them.

The chain employs TRBV12-3 or TRBV12-4 and TRBJ1-6; weak D call: TRBD1 (5 bases). The V gene lost 6 bases and the J gene lost 9 bases, with 24 bases spanning the gap. The CDR3 is made up of 17 amino acids. The CDR3 region has the DNA TGTGCCAGCAGGCCCGCGGCGGGGGGGTCCGGTGGTTCACCCCTCCACTTT. This encodes CASRPAAGGSGGSPLHF.

This clonotype was observed at least ten times. V and J are TRBV5-1 and TRBJ1-1, with 11 bases aligning to TRBD1. Trimming cost V 4 bases and J 0 bases; bases outside gene matches: 2. Germline V gives CDR1 SGHRS, CDR2 YFSETQ. The CDR3 totals 15 residues. The CDR3 sequence is CASSEDRGLNTEAFF. The CDR3 DNA sequence: TGCGCCAGCAGCGAGGACAGGGGGCTGAACACTGAAGCTTTCTTT.

The table lists this clonotype with a few counts. This chain connects TRBV6-1 to TRBJ2-7, with TRBD2 identical over 12 bases. Germline trimming cut 5 bases from V and 7 bases from J; bases unmatched to any gene: 12. The CDR3 has 16 residues. Germline lookup yields CDR1 MNHNS and CDR2 SASEGT. Here the CDR3 reads CASSPRTSGIIREQYV. DNA for the CDR3: TGTGCCAGCAGTCCCCGGACTAGCGGGATCATAAGGGAGCAGTACGTC.

The genes are TRBV4-1 and TRBJ2-7, with 7 bases aligning to TRBD2. Trimming cost V 4 bases and J 7 bases; bases outside gene matches: 10. The CDR3 is 14 amino acids. Germline assignment: CDR1 MGHRA and CDR2 YSYEKL. CDR3 protein: CASSLVGLGGEQYF. Here the CDR3 DNA reads TGCGCCAGCAGCCTTGTCGGACTAGGTGGTGAGCAGTACTTC.

At least ten counts were recorded for this clonotype. This sequence joins TRBV27 and TRBJ1-2; a possible D gene is TRBD1 (6 bases). CDR1 is MNHEY and CDR2 is SMNVEV in the germline V gene (reference sequence). This CDR3 is 13 amino acids long. V dropped 6 bases and J dropped 4 bases, with 12 bases sitting between them. The CDR3 region has the DNA TGTGCCAGCAGGACCTCAGGGGCCTATGGCTACACCTTC. It is translated as CASRTSGAYGYTF.

On this clonotype itself: A clone one base away is much larger, so this may be a read error. V usage is TRBV10-1 and J usage is TRBJ2-7; D is ambiguous. Trimming took 4 bases from V and 2 from J, leaving 15 bases between them. CDR1 and CDR2 (germline): WNHNN, SYGVQD (reference sequence). The CDR3 spans 15 residues. The DNA for the CDR3 is TGCGCCAGCAGTGCCGAGGCTAAGCCTCCCTACGAGCAGTACTTC. Translating it yields CASSAEAKPPYEQYF.

This clonotype has at least ten counts. This chain links TRBV12-3 or TRBV12-4 with TRBJ1-1; D gene uncertain. V was cut by 0 bases and J by 6 bases, with 14 bases left in between. The CDR3 consists of 15 residues. CDR3 nucleotide sequence: TGTGCCAGCAGTTTAGCGCAAATGTTAACCTCTGAAGCTTTCTTT. Its translation is CASSLAQMLTSEAFF.

V is TRBV12-3 or TRBV12-4 and J is TRBJ2-5; TRBD2 matches 15 bases. The CDR3 runs 20 residues. Trimming cost V 6 bases and J 5 bases; bases outside gene matches: 19. The CDR3 spells CASSLKGGGLAGGTHETQYF. In DNA form, the CDR3 reads TGTGCCAGCAGCTTAAAGGGCGGGGGACTAGCGGGAGGTACGCACGAGACCCAGTACTTC.

Concerning this clonotype itself: A much larger clone differs by one base, so this may be a read error. No conserved phenylalanine or tryptophan is present at the end of the CDR3, so a read error is the likely explanation. The CDR3 reads CASSRISNQPQHS. CDR3 in DNA: TGTGCCAGCAGCCGGATTAGCAATCAGCCCCAGCATTCT. The chain carries TRBV27 and TRBJ1-5; D is unclear. Per germline, CDR1 MNHEY and CDR2 SMNVEV (reference sequence). V gave up 6 bases and J gave up 0 bases, with 6 bases separating them. This CDR3 is 13 amino acids long.

This clonotype has ten or more counts. This rearrangement joins TRBV11-2 to TRBJ2-7, with 13 bases that match TRBD2. The CDR3 covers 15 residues. Per germline, CDR1 SGHAT and CDR2 FQNNGV. Losses at the gene ends were 5 bases for V and 1 base for J; bases not matched to a gene: 2. CDR3 sequence reads: CASSRLAGGSYEQYV. CDR3 coding DNA: TGTGCCAGCAGCCGACTAGCGGGAGGTTCCTACGAGCAGTACGTC.

This chain uses TRBV10-2 with TRBJ2-2; 13 nucleotides agree with TRBD2. The CDR3 contains 15 residues. V trimming: 5 bases; J trimming: 6 bases; junction bases outside the gene matches: 3. Germline V gene data show CDR1 as WSHSY and CDR2 as SAAADI. The CDR3 DNA is TGCGCCAGCAGTCCGGGACTAGCGGGATCCGGGGAGCTGTTTTTT. Translation gives CASSPGLAGSGELFF.

This clonotype has a count of ten or more. The V and J genes are TRBV11-2 and TRBJ2-5, with 8 nucleotides matching TRBD2. The CDR3 runs 14 residues. Germline trimming cut 6 bases from V and 7 bases from J; bases unmatched to any gene: 10. The germline V gene has CDR1 SGHAT and CDR2 FQNNGV. The CDR3 DNA is TGTGCCAGCAGTCCCCAATCGGGGGGGGGGACCCAGTACTTC. Translation gives CASSPQSGGGTQYF.

In its sample, this clonotype was seen many times. V gene TRBV2 combines with J gene TRBJ2-1; no reliable D call. The germline gives CDR1 SNHLY, CDR2 FYNNEI. CDR3 length: 11 residues. V lost 6 bases to trimming and J lost 7 bases, with 7 bases between them. The CDR3 nucleotides read TGTGCCAGCAGGGATAGGAATGAGCAGTTCTTC. Its protein product is CASRDRNEQFF.

This clonotype has at least ten counts. This chain links TRBV6-1 with TRBJ2-7, with D possibly TRBD2 on 6 matching bases. Germline V gene lookup returns CDR1 MNHNS and CDR2 SASEGT. The CDR3 runs to 15 residues. Between the trimmed V and J ends, which lost 0 bases and 3 bases, there was a span of 12 bases. The CDR3 protein is CASSEAVGRGYEQYF. The CDR3 DNA sequence: TGTGCCAGCAGTGAAGCCGTCGGGAGAGGCTACGAGCAGTACTTC.

In its sample, this clonotype was seen many times. The chain has TRBV6-2 or TRBV6-3 and TRBJ2-5; 12 bases align to TRBD2. V lost 7 bases and J lost 4; bases outside the gene matches: 7. Germline lookup yields CDR1 MNHEY and CDR2 SVGEGT. The CDR3 runs to 15 residues. Written as DNA, the CDR3 is TGTGCCAGCACCCTGACTAGCGGGAGAGTAGAGACCCAGTACTTC. The encoded protein is CASTLTSGRVETQYF.

The chain is built from TRBV19 and TRBJ2-3, with 10 nucleotides matching TRBD2. V was pared by 7 bases and J by 3 bases, with 1 base of the junction left unmatched. CDR3 length: 13 amino acids. Germline-derived CDR1 and CDR2 are LNHDA and SQIVND (reference sequence). The CDR3 protein is CASKTSGTDTQYF. CDR3 DNA sequence: TGTGCCAGTAAGACTAGCGGGACAGATACGCAGTATTTT.

This clonotype has at least ten counts. This chain links TRBV5-6 with TRBJ1-2; D uncertain. The CDR3 loop spans 15 amino acids. The germline CDR1 and CDR2 sequences are SGHDT and YYEEEE. Trimming took off 0 bases at V and 7 bases at J, with 16 bases between the two ends. DNA of the CDR3: TGTGCCAGCAGCTTGGTGAGGCAGGCGGCTACTGGCTACACCTTC. Translation: CASSLVRQAATGYTF.

The V gene is TRBV19, the J gene TRBJ1-3, with D possibly matching TRBD1 (6 bases). This CDR3 comprises 17 residues. Trimming removed 4 bases from V and 1 base from J, with 17 bases in between. Germline-derived CDR1 and CDR2 are LNHDA and SQIVND (reference sequence). The CDR3 bases are TGTGCCAGTAGTAAGAATCAGGGGACTCTTTCTGGAAACACCATATATTTT. It specifies CASSKNQGTLSGNTIYF. Full variable domain (outside the CDR3, taken from reference TRBV19 and TRBJ1-3): DGGITQSPKYLFRKEGQNVTLSCEQNLNHDAMYWYRQDPGQGLRLIYYSQIVNDFQKGDIAEGYSVSREKKESFPLTVTSAQKNPTAFYLCASSKNQGTLSGNTIYFGEGSWLTVV.

The table lists this clonotype with many counts. The chain is built from TRBV2 and TRBJ1-2; the D is unclear. Germline V gives CDR1 SNHLY, CDR2 FYNNEI. Trimming left V 2 bases short and J 4 bases short, with 8 bases between. The CDR3 loop spans 13 amino acids. CDR3 bases: TGTGCCAGCAGTGAACCGGGCGGCTATGGCTACACCTTC. This encodes CASSEPGGYGYTF.

On this clonotype: This may arise from a read error, as a much more abundant clone is one base away. The chain recombines TRBV27 with TRBJ1-5; no clear D. Germline CDR1 MNHEY, CDR2 SMNVEV (reference sequence). The CDR3 covers 13 residues. This CDR3 reads CASSLFRGEPRHF. CDR3 nucleotide sequence: TGTGCCAGCAGTTTATTTCGGGGTGAGCCCCGGCATTTT.

The chain recombines TRBV6-4 with TRBJ2-3; 7 bases agree with TRBD1. J gave up 0 bases and V 6 bases, and 3 bases lay outside the gene matches. The CDR3 runs 14 residues. Per germline, CDR1 MRHNA and CDR2 SNTAGT. The CDR3 bases are TGTGCCAGCAGAGGGACAGCTAGCACAGATACGCAGTATTTT. Encoded protein: CASRGTASTDTQYF.

The rearrangement links TRBV19 to TRBJ1-3; possible D gene TRBD1, 6 bases. CDR3 length: 14 amino acids. The V and J ends lost 4 bases and 3 bases respectively, with 10 bases between them. Germline assignment: CDR1 LNHDA and CDR2 SQIVND (reference sequence). CDR3 sequence (DNA): TGTGCCAGTAGTACCCACAGGGTTGGAAACACCATATATTTT. Protein sequence: CASSTHRVGNTIYF.

This clonotype was counted a few times. V gene TRBV3-1 combines with J gene TRBJ1-1, with D perhaps matching TRBD1 (5 bases). Trimming removed 0 bases at V and 10 bases at J, with 12 bases between. The CDR3 is 13 amino acids. Germline V gene lookup returns CDR1 LGHDT and CDR2 YNNKEL (reference sequence). CDR3 nucleotides: TGTGCCAGCAGCCAAGAGGGGGGAGTCGGAGCTTTCTTT. Its protein product is CASSQEGGVGAFF.

This clonotype was seen at least ten times. The rearrangement links TRBV12-3 or TRBV12-4 to TRBJ2-2; 11 bases are shared with TRBD2. V dropped 5 bases and J dropped 6; count of bases not matched to a gene: 5. This CDR3 is 15 amino acids long. CDR3 sequence reads: CASSLLAGGPGELFF. The CDR3 DNA is TGTGCCAGCAGTCTATTAGCGGGAGGGCCCGGGGAGCTGTTTTTT.

The chain couples TRBV7-9 to TRBJ1-1, with D perhaps matching TRBD1 (5 bases). The length of the CDR3 is 15 residues. The germline CDR1 and CDR2 sequences are SEHNR and FQNEAQ (reference sequence). V lost 5 bases, J lost 3 bases, and 16 bases lay in between. The CDR3 reads CASSLKTGGYTEAFF. The CDR3 DNA reads as TGTGCCAGCAGCCTTAAAACTGGGGGGTACACTGAAGCTTTCTTT.

This clonotype was detected only a few times. This chain connects TRBV27 to TRBJ1-5; D is uncertain. Per germline, CDR1 MNHEY and CDR2 SMNVEV (reference sequence). Trimming took off 6 bases at V and 3 bases at J, with 9 bases between the two ends. This CDR3 has 13 amino acids. This chain's CDR3 is CASSSRANQPQHF. DNA of the CDR3: TGTGCCAGCAGCTCGCGTGCCAATCAGCCCCAGCATTTT.

In this sample, this clonotype turned up many times. The chain is built from TRBV18 and TRBJ1-2; a possible D gene is TRBD1 (6 bases). Germline V gene sequence: CDR1 KGHSH, CDR2 LQKENI. The V end was cut by 2 bases, the J end by 0 bases, with 10 bases between. The CDR3 length is 15 residues. The CDR3 DNA is TGTGCCAGCTCACCAAGGGGGGTCGCTAACTATGGCTACACCTTC. Translated, it gives CASSPRGVANYGYTF.

This clonotype was detected ten times or more. The V and J genes are TRBV30 and TRBJ2-2, with D maybe TRBD1 (6 bases). CDR3 length: 15 residues. Trimming pared 4 bases from V and 3 bases from J, leaving 15 bases between. In germline, CDR1 is GTSNPN, CDR2 SVGIG (reference sequence). The CDR3 protein is CAWTTGFDDTGELFF. The CDR3 bases are TGTGCCTGGACGACAGGATTCGATGACACCGGGGAGCTGTTTTTT.